The subject of this entry is one TCR beta chain. Its antigen is unknown. Amplification of TCR beta CDR3 regions was performed using RNA transcripts as template. A first-round RT-PCR of the TCR CDR3 used the HTBI primer set. TCRdb re-called the multiplex PCR reads through MiXCR, storing one row per CDR3 protein. The sample carries 600,000 or so distinct CDR3 sequences, approximately 14% recorded once. This sample was taken from a study of T cells in Graves' hyperthyroidism and ophthalmopathy. Overall study findings and caveats: Ophthalmopathy could be told apart from stable hyperthyroidism with a 13 V-J model.

Germline CDR1 and CDR2: SGHRS and YFSETQ. The CDR3 is 14 amino acids. V lost 5 bases and J lost 2; bases outside the gene matches: 6. Around 10 ml of fresh peripheral blood supplied the PBMCs. This chain links TRBV5-1 with TRBJ2-7; TRBD1 agrees at 8 bases. The sample taken for sequencing was blood. The TCR was taken from a woman aged 18-29 years with Graves' ophthalmopathy. For the CDR3, the DNA is TGCGCCAGCAGTAGTTGGACAGGGACCTACGAGCAGTACTTC. Translated, it gives CASSSWTGTYEQYF.